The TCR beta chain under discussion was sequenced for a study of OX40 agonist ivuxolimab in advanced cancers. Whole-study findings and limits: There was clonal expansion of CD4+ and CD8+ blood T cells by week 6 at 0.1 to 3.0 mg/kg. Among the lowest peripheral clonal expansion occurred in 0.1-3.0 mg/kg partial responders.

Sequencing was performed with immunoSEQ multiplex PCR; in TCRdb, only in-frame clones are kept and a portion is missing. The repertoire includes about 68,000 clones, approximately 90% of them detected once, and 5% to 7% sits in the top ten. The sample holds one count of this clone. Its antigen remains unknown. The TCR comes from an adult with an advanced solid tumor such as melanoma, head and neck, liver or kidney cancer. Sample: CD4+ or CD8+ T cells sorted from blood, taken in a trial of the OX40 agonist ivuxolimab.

For the CDR3, the DNA is TGTGCCAGCAGCTTGGGATCCTCAGGGTACTACGAGCAGTACTTC. Translation: CASSLGSSGYYEQYF. The rearrangement joins TRBV5-5 to TRBJ2-7; possibly TRBD1 for D (5 bases). The V end lost 0 bases, the J end lost 3 bases, and 13 bases lay between the germline ends. The CDR3 totals 15 residues. Germline V gives CDR1 SGHKS, CDR2 YYEKEE (reference sequence). Drawing the rest from reference TRBV5-5 and TRBJ2-7, the complete variable domain is DAGVTQSPTHLIKTRGQQVTLRCSPISGHKSVSWYQQVLGQGPQFIFQYYEKEERGRGNFPDRFSARQFPNYSSELNVNALLLGDSALYLCASSLGSSGYYEQYFGPGTRLTVT.